A selection of T cell receptor beta chains follows, all from one sample in a study of blood T cell repertoires in COVID-19. Sequencing was performed with immunoSEQ multiplex PCR; in TCRdb, only in-frame clones are kept and a portion is missing. The sample shows about 150,000 clones, 75% to 90% of them seen only once. Specimen: peripheral blood. The receptors were sampled from a human donor in a cohort sampled during active COVID-19. Each CDR3 is given with its conserved first and last residue. D genes are given only for firm matches. Size is omitted from some rows. Given values are once, few, many or a class for expanded clones.

>TRBJ1-4|-|-|TRBV6-1
TGTGCCAGCAGTGAATTAAGAACAGGAGGGGAAAAACTGTTTTTT
CASSELRTGGEKLFF
>TRBJ1-4|-|TRBD1|TRBV6-1
TGTGCCAGCACAGTCGGGACAGGGGGTGAAAAACTGTTTTTT
CASTVGTGGEKLFF
>TRBJ2-1|-|-|TRBV11-3
TGTGCCAGCAGCCGCCGAGAGGAGCAGTTCTTC
CASSRREEQFF
>TRBJ2-3|-|TRBD2|TRBV27
TGTGCCAGCAGCCCCATAGCGGGGTCCACAGATACGCAGTATTTT
CASSPIAGSTDTQYF
>TRBJ2-5|-|TRBD1|TRBV29-1
TGCAGCGCCTCCACAGGGGGAGAGACCCAGTACTTC
CSASTGGETQYF
>TRBJ1-1|once|-|TRBV6-2/TRBV6-3
TGTGCCAGCAGTTACTCTGGCCAGGGCCACACTGAAGCTTTCTTT
CASSYSGQGHTEAFF
>TRBJ2-1|few|-|TRBV3-1/TRBV3-2
TGTGCCAGCAGCCAAGTAATCCAGGGGGAGCAGTTCTTC
CASSQVIQGEQFF
>TRBJ2-7|-|TRBD2|TRBV4-2
TGTGCCAGCAGCCAAGTTCTCCTAAGCGGGGGGCCGGGGGAGCAGTACTTC
CASSQVLLSGGPGEQYF
>TRBJ2-5|-|-|TRBV29-1
TGCAGCGTAGCCGAGATAGGGGTTGAGACCCAGTACTTC
CSVAEIGVETQYF
>TRBJ2-1|-|-|TRBV19
TGTGCCAGTAGTATGGAGGGGCGGAGGAAGTTCTTC
CASSMEGRRKFF
>TRBJ1-5|-|TRBD1|TRBV10-3
TGTGCCATCACCAAACAGGGGGCAACTAATCAGCCCCAGCATTTT
CAITKQGATNQPQHF
>TRBJ2-7|-|-|TRBV2
TGTGCCAGCAGCCCCAGGGTTATCGAGCAGTACTTC
CASSPRVIEQYF
>TRBJ2-3|-|-|TRBV5-6
TGTGCCAGCAGCTTGGCCTCAGGTTCCACAGATACGCAGTATTTT
CASSLASGSTDTQYF
>TRBJ1-1|-|TRBD1|TRBV5-4
TGTGCCAGCAGCCGTTACACGACAGGGAGGAACACTGAAGCTTTCTTT
CASSRYTTGRNTEAFF
>TRBJ2-6|-|-|TRBV7-3
TGTGCCAGCAGCTTAAGAGGGAAATCCTCTGGGGCCAACGTCCTGACTTTC
CASSLRGKSSGANVLTF
>TRBJ2-5|once|-|TRBV7-2
TGTGCCAGCAGCTCGGGGGTTCAGGAGACCCAGTACTTC
CASSSGVQETQYF
>TRBJ2-1|-|TRBD1|TRBV5-8
TGTGCCAGCAGCGGGTACAGGGGTTACACGACCAATGAGCAGTTCTTC
CASSGYRGYTTNEQFF
>TRBJ2-1|-|-|TRBV6-5
TGTGCCAGCAGTTACCGTCCGGGACAAGGTCCCAATGAGCAGTTCTTC
CASSYRPGQGPNEQFF
>TRBJ1-2|-|-|TRBV19
TGTGCCAGTATAGCCGGCCCGGGCTATGGCTACACCTTC
CASIAGPGYGYTF
>TRBJ1-1|-|TRBD1|TRBV19
TGTGCCAGTAGTATCGCCCGCCGACAGGGGCGGACTGAAGCTTTCTTT
CASSIARRQGRTEAFF
>TRBJ1-3|-|TRBD1|TRBV5-4
TGTGCCAGCAGCTTAGCCGGGACAGGCGGAAACACCATATATTTT
CASSLAGTGGNTIYF
>TRBJ2-3|-|-|TRBV5-1
TGCGCCAGCAGCTTGGAGCGAGTCACAGATACGCAGTATTTT
CASSLERVTDTQYF
>TRBJ2-1|-|-|TRBV24-1
TGTGCCACCAGTGATTTAGGAGGGAATGAGCAGTTCTTC
CATSDLGGNEQFF
>TRBJ1-5|-|-|TRBV5-1
TGCGCCAGCAGCTTGGAGGGCAGGGATCAGCCCCAGCATTTT
CASSLEGRDQPQHF
>TRBJ2-3|-|TRBD2|TRBV7-8
TGTGCCAGCAGCTTAGCGCGGGTAGCGGGTGGCACAGATACGCAGTATTTT
CASSLARVAGGTDTQYF
>TRBJ2-5|-|TRBD2|TRBV4-3
TGCGCCAGCAGCAAGGGACTAGCGGGGGGGAGTGGGACCCAGTACTTC
CASSKGLAGGSGTQYF
>TRBJ1-1|-|-|TRBV7-9
TGTGCCAGCAGCTCTTCAGACTTCACTGAAGCTTTCTTT
CASSSSDFTEAFF
>TRBJ1-1|-|TRBD1|TRBV30
TGTGCCTGGGACAGGGGTTTGAACACTGAAGCTTTCTTT
CAWDRGLNTEAFF
>TRBJ2-1|-|TRBD2|TRBV6-5
TGTGCCAGCATAGGGGGTCTAGCGGGAGGGGGCGAGCAGTTCTTC
CASIGGLAGGGEQFF
>TRBJ1-5|-|TRBD1|TRBV5-1
TGCGCCAGCAGCGTACAGGGGGCAGGTCAGCCCCAGCATTTT
CASSVQGAGQPQHF
>TRBJ2-5|-|-|TRBV7-9
TGTGCCAGCAGCCGAAGACGGGGGAAGGGAGAGACCCAGTACTTC
CASSRRRGKGETQYF
>TRBJ1-1|-|-|TRBV12-5
TGTGCTAGTGGTTTGCCGCCAACAGGGAGTGAGGCTTTCTTT
CASGLPPTGSEAFF
>TRBJ2-3|once|TRBD2|TRBV6-5
TGTGCCAGCAGTACTATAGCGGGGTTCACAGATACGCAGTATTTT
CASSTIAGFTDTQYF
>TRBJ2-3|-|TRBD2|TRBV7-6
TGTGCCAGCAGCTTAGTTGGGACTAGGGCAGATACGCAGTATTTT
CASSLVGTRADTQYF
>TRBJ1-2|-|TRBD1|TRBV24-1
TGTGCCACCAGTGATTTGCCAGGACAGGCCTATGGCTACACCTTC
CATSDLPGQAYGYTF
>TRBJ2-4|once|-|TRBV3-1/TRBV3-2
TGTGCCAGCAGCCAAGGGCGGGGAGGAGGTTCGAACATTCAGTACTTC
CASSQGRGGGSNIQYF
>TRBJ2-5|-|-|TRBV11-3
TGTGCCAGCAGCCCTCAGGAGACCCAGTACTTC
CASSPQETQYF
>TRBJ2-1|-|TRBD2|TRBV6-6
TGTGCCAGCAGTTACTCGCTTAGCGGGACACGCAATGAGCAGTTCTTC
CASSYSLSGTRNEQFF
>TRBJ2-1|-|TRBD2|TRBV7-8
TGTGCCAGCAGCACCCCCGGGACTAGCGTCTACAATGAGCAGTTCTTC
CASSTPGTSVYNEQFF
>TRBJ1-2|-|-|TRBV12-3/TRBV12-4
TGTGCCAGCAGTTTACAGGGCTGGTATGGCTACACCTTC
CASSLQGWYGYTF
>TRBJ1-1|once|-|TRBV3-1/TRBV3-2
TGTGCCAGCACCCAGGGACACCGGAACACTGAAGCTTTCTTT
CASTQGHRNTEAFF
>TRBJ2-1|-|-|TRBV5-1
TGCGCCAGCAGCTCGGACAGCACCTACAATGAGCAGTTCTTC
CASSSDSTYNEQFF
>TRBJ2-5|-|-|TRBV6-5
TGTGCCGCGAAAAGGGGGACCCAGTACTTC
CAAKRGTQYF
>TRBJ1-5|few|-|TRBV6-5
TGTGCCAGCAGTTACTCCAGGGCCACCGGGCAGCCCCAGCATTTT
CASSYSRATGQPQHF
>TRBJ1-2|-|-|TRBV6-5
TGTGCCAGCAACAGGGAAGGGGCTAACTATGGCTACACCTTC
CASNREGANYGYTF
>TRBJ2-7|-|TRBD1|TRBV5-6
TGTGCCAGCAGTTCCGGGACAGGGGGCTTCCACGAGCAGTACTTC
CASSSGTGGFHEQYF
>TRBJ2-2|-|TRBD2|TRBV5-1
TGCGCCAGCAGCTTGGCTAGCGGGGGCCCGCCCGGGGAGCTGTTTTTT
CASSLASGGPPGELFF
>TRBJ2-1|-|-|TRBV7-2
TGTGCCAGCAGCCCAGGTTTCAGGAATGAGCAGTTCTTC
CASSPGFRNEQFF
>TRBJ2-3|-|-|TRBV9
TGTGCCAGCAGCACGCGGACAAACACAGATACGCAGTATTTT
CASSTRTNTDTQYF
>TRBJ2-1|-|TRBD2|TRBV11-3
TGTGCCAGCAGCTTCCAGCGGGAGGTGAGTGAGCAGTTCTTC
CASSFQREVSEQFF
>TRBJ2-7|-|TRBD2|TRBV12-3/TRBV12-4
TGTGCCAGCAGTTCGATGACTAGCGTCGAGCAGTACTTC
CASSSMTSVEQYF
>TRBJ2-2|-|-|TRBV9
TGTGCCAGCAGCGTAGCGTCAGGGGTGAACACCGGGGAGCTGTTTTTT
CASSVASGVNTGELFF